One and the same sample provided the 20 T cell receptor beta chains below, sequenced in a study of blood T cell repertoires in COVID-19 (dated by TCRdb to the early 2020s). The library was produced with the immunoSEQ multiplex PCR assay. Here the immuneACCESS table is served through TCRdb, limited to in-frame sequences with V and J called. Missing clones are a known gap in these copies; in checked studies unresolved V genes cover under half, and the rest lacks a known reason. This sample comprises some 350,000 clones, approximately 88% of them detected only once. The leading ten clones occupy about 4.7% of the sample. Source material: PBMCs or T cells enriched from blood (not recorded which). These receptors were obtained from a man between 25 and 39 years old who had recovered from COVID-19.

In its sample, this clone was seen a few times. J is TRBJ1-6 and V is TRBV6-1; D gene ambiguous. V was shortened by 3 bases and J by 12 bases, with 12 bases between the two germline ends. Germline V lookup: CDR1 MNHNS, CDR2 SASEGT. The CDR3 runs 13 residues. CDR3 residues: CASSEEGQRPLHF. The CDR3 DNA reads TGTGCCAGCAGTGAGGAAGGCCAGCGACCCCTCCACTTT.

The rearrangement links TRBV30 to TRBJ2-7; a possible D gene is TRBD1 (5 bases). V was cut by 4 bases and J by 0 bases, with 13 bases left in between. CDR3 length: 14 residues. Germline CDR1 reads GTSNPN; CDR2 reads SVGIG (reference sequence). The chain's CDR3 is CAWMTESHSYEQYF. The CDR3 nucleotides are TGTGCCTGGATGACAGAATCCCACTCCTACGAGCAGTACTTC.

V is TRBV7-9 and J is TRBJ2-7; 8 nucleotides match TRBD1. This CDR3 has 16 residues. Trimming took 5 bases from V and 3 from J; bases not matched to a gene: 12. Germline V CDR1 and CDR2: SEHNR, FQNEAQ (reference sequence). CDR3 nucleotides: TGTGCCAGCAGCCCATCATCCCGGACAGGGTACTACGAGCAGTACTTC. Translation gives CASSPSSRTGYYEQYF.

The chain carries TRBV28 and TRBJ2-7, with 12 bases aligning to TRBD2. Germline trimming cut 5 bases from V and 6 bases from J; bases unmatched to any gene: 5. The CDR3 contains 14 residues. The germline V gene has CDR1 MDHEN and CDR2 SYDVKM. CDR3 sequence reads: CASSVQLAGGEQYF. CDR3 sequence (DNA): TGTGCCAGCAGTGTACAACTAGCGGGGGGCGAGCAGTACTTC.

The chain recombines TRBV5-1 with TRBJ2-5, with 8 bases fitting TRBD1. V lost 1 base to trimming and J lost 2 bases; unmatched junction nucleotides: 16. The length of the CDR3 is 19 residues. CDR1 is SGHRS and CDR2 is YFSETQ in the germline V gene. The CDR3 protein is CASSLPQRVGQENQETQYF. In DNA, the CDR3 is TGCGCCAGCAGCTTGCCCCAAAGGGTGGGACAGGAAAATCAAGAGACCCAGTACTTC.

The chain combines TRBV6-5 with TRBJ1-4, with TRBD1 matching 11 bases. V lost 6 bases and J lost 8; bases outside the gene matches: 8. Looked up from germline, CDR1 is MNHEY and CDR2 is SVGAGI. This CDR3 has 15 amino acids. The CDR3 here is CASSVGQGAGEKLFF. The CDR3 bases are TGTGCCAGCAGCGTTGGACAGGGGGCAGGGGAAAAACTGTTTTTT.

This rearrangement joins TRBV28 to TRBJ2-6; maybe TRBD2 (6 bases). The germline CDR1 and CDR2 sequences are MDHEN and SYDVKM. CDR3 length: 16 amino acids. V gave up 4 bases and J gave up 2 bases, with 12 bases separating them. The CDR3 sequence: CASSSLLATGANVLTF. In nucleotides, the CDR3 is TGTGCCAGCAGTTCATTACTAGCAACTGGGGCCAACGTCCTGACTTTC. Filled out from reference TRBV28 and TRBJ2-6, the complete variable domain reads DVKVTQSSRYLVKRTGEKVFLECVQDMDHENMFWYRQDPGLGLRLIYFSYDVKMKEKGDIPEGYSVSREKKERFSLILESASTNQTSMYLCASSSLLATGANVLTFGAGSRLTVL.

This rearrangement joins TRBV5-1 to TRBJ1-6; TRBD1 might be the D (5 bases). Between the trimmed V and J ends, which lost 4 bases and 9 bases, there was a span of 14 bases. The CDR3 runs 14 residues. Per germline, CDR1 SGHRS and CDR2 YFSETQ. For the CDR3, the DNA is TGCGCCAGCAGCCCCGGCGGGGCGCCTTCACCCCTCCACTTT. Protein sequence: CASSPGGAPSPLHF.

The chain joins TRBV7-9 to TRBJ1-4; D remains ambiguous. From germline, CDR1 is SEHNR and CDR2 FQNEAQ (reference sequence). V was shortened by 7 bases and J by 5 bases, with 17 bases between the two germline ends. This CDR3 contains 15 residues. CDR3 in DNA: TGTGCCAGCATTCCCGGAACGGGAGGAAATGAAAAACTGTTTTTT. It is translated as CASIPGTGGNEKLFF.

The chain carries TRBV2 and TRBJ2-5; 12 nucleotides align to TRBD2. The CDR3 has 16 amino acids. Germline loops: CDR1 SNHLY, CDR2 FYNNEI. Losses at the gene ends were 3 bases for V and 5 bases for J; bases not matched to a gene: 7. CDR3 amino acids: CASSDYGLAGWETQYF. CDR3 sequence (DNA): TGTGCCAGCAGTGACTACGGACTAGCGGGGTGGGAGACCCAGTACTTC. The full variable domain, rest sourced from reference TRBV2 and TRBJ2-5, is EPEVTQTPSHQVTQMGQEVILRCVPISNHLYFYWYRQILGQKVEFLVSFYNNEISEKSEIFDDQFSVERPDGSNFTLKIRSTKLEDSAMYFCASSDYGLAGWETQYFGPGTRLLVL.

The chain recombines TRBV7-8 with TRBJ2-1; 10 positions agree with TRBD2. With V trimmed by 6 bases and J by 2 bases, 7 bases remained unmatched. CDR1 is SGHVS, CDR2 FQNEAQ, per germline. The CDR3 covers 16 residues. The CDR3 protein is CASRRLAGPAYNEQFF. CDR3 nucleotides: TGTGCCAGCAGGAGACTAGCGGGTCCTGCCTACAATGAGCAGTTCTTC.

This clone has just one count. J is TRBJ2-7 and V is TRBV5-4, with 9 bases matching TRBD1. The CDR3 totals 15 residues. The trim removed 5 bases at V and 6 bases at J, leaving 12 bases unmatched. In germline, CDR1 is SGHNT, CDR2 YYREEE (reference sequence). As DNA, the CDR3 is TGTGCCAGCAGTGCCGGGACAGGGTCTCTTGTCGAGCAGTACTTC. It translates to CASSAGTGSLVEQYF.

This clone appeared once. V gene TRBV27 combines with J gene TRBJ1-5, with D perhaps matching TRBD1 (5 bases). CDR1 is MNHEY and CDR2 is SMNVEV in the germline V gene (reference sequence). Trimming removed 8 bases from V and 6 bases from J, with 11 bases in between. This CDR3 comprises 12 residues. DNA for the CDR3: TGTGCCAGCCTCAGGGTAGGTCAGCCCCAGCATTTT. It encodes CASLRVGQPQHF.

This chain joins TRBV7-9 and TRBJ2-7; 9 bases match TRBD1. The CDR3 covers 16 residues. Losses at the gene ends were 5 bases for V and 5 bases for J; bases not matched to a gene: 13. Per the germline V gene, CDR1 is SEHNR and CDR2 is FQNEAQ (reference sequence). The CDR3 sequence: CASSPDRGSPLDEQYF. For the CDR3, the DNA is TGTGCCAGCAGCCCGGACAGGGGTTCTCCACTGGACGAGCAGTACTTC.

The V gene is TRBV27, the J gene TRBJ1-5, with TRBD1 matching 7 bases. CDR1 is MNHEY and CDR2 is SMNVEV in the germline V gene (reference sequence). This CDR3 is built from 17 residues. V was clipped by 5 bases and J by 3 bases; unmatched bases: 13. The CDR3 sequence is CASSNTEGQKINQPQHF. As DNA, the CDR3 is TGTGCCAGCAGTAATACAGAGGGACAGAAAATCAATCAGCCCCAGCATTTT.

The chain joins TRBV5-5 to TRBJ1-6; no reliable D call. The CDR3 sequence is 15 residues long. V shed 1 base and J shed 4 bases, with 9 bases lying between them. Germline CDR1 is SGHKS and CDR2 is YYEKEE (reference sequence). CDR3 sequence: CASSLFPLYNSPLHF. For the CDR3, the DNA is TGTGCCAGCAGCTTGTTTCCCTTGTATAATTCACCCCTCCACTTT.

The chain uses TRBV7-9 and TRBJ2-5; D gene unclear. This CDR3 region has 13 residues. Trimming took 5 bases from V and 4 from J, leaving 11 bases between them. Per the germline V gene, CDR1 is SEHNR and CDR2 is FQNEAQ (reference sequence). CDR3 DNA sequence: TGTGCCAGCAGCCTTATAGCCGGAGAGACCCAGTACTTC. This gives the protein CASSLIAGETQYF.

This clone was seen only once. CDR3 sequence reads: CASSQDVYSRQPQHF. DNA of the CDR3: TGTGCCAGCAGCCAAGATGTCTACTCTCGGCAGCCCCAGCATTTT. The chain couples TRBV3-1 (or the pseudogene TRBV3-2) to TRBJ1-5; D remains ambiguous. V shed 0 bases and J shed 7 bases, with 13 bases lying between them. There are 15 residues in the CDR3. The germline V gene has CDR1 LGHDT and CDR2 YNNKEL (reference sequence).

The chain joins TRBV15 to TRBJ1-5, with 7 bases aligning to TRBD1. This CDR3 has 14 amino acids. Trimming removed 5 bases from V and 1 base from J; junction bases left unmatched: 2. The V gene's germline CDR1 is LNHNV and CDR2 YYDKDF (reference sequence). This CDR3 is CATSDRESNQPQHF. In DNA form, the CDR3 reads TGTGCCACCAGCGACAGGGAAAGCAATCAGCCCCAGCATTTT.

This chain uses TRBV9 with TRBJ1-3; possible D gene TRBD1, 5 bases. The CDR3 loop spans 15 amino acids. V dropped 4 bases and J dropped 2 bases, with 13 bases sitting between them. CDR1 and CDR2 from the germline V gene are SGDLS and YYNGEE. The CDR3 sequence is CASSSEARAGNTIYF. The CDR3 DNA follows: TGTGCCAGCAGCTCAGAAGCCAGGGCTGGAAACACCATATATTTT.